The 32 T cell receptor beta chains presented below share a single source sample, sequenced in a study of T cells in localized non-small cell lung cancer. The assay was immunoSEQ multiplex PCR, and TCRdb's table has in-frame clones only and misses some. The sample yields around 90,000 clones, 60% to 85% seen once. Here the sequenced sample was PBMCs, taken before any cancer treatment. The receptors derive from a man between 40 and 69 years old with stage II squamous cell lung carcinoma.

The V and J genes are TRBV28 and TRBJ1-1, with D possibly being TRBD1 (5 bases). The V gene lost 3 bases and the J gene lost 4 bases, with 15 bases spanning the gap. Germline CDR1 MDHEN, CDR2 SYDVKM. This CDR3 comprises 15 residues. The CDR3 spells CASSFPSTAATEAFF. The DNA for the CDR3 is TGTGCCAGCAGTTTCCCGTCGACAGCTGCCACTGAAGCTTTCTTT.

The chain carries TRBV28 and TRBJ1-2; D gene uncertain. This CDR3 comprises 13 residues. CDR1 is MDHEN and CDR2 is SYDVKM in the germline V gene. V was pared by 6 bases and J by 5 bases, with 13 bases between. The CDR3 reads CASRPSTPYGYTF. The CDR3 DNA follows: TGTGCCAGCAGACCCTCGACACCATATGGCTACACCTTC.

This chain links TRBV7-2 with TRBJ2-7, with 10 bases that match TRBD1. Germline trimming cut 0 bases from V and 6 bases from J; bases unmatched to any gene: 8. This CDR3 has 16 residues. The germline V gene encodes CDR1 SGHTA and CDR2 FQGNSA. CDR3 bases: TGTGCCAGCAGCTTAGCCTCCGGGACAGGGGTAGCCGAGCAGTACTTC. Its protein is CASSLASGTGVAEQYF.

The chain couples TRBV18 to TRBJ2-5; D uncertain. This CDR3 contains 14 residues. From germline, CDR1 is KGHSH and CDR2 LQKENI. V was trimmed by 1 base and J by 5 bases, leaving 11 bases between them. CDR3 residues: CASSPQKGKETQYF. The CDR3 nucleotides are TGTGCCAGCTCACCACAGAAGGGAAAGGAGACCCAGTACTTC. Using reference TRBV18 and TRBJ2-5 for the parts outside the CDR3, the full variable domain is NAGVMQNPRHLVRRRGQEARLRCSPMKGHSHVYWYRQLPEEGLKFMVYLQKENIIDESGMPKERFSAEFPKEGPSILRIQQVVRGDSAAYFCASSPQKGKETQYFGPGTRLLVL.

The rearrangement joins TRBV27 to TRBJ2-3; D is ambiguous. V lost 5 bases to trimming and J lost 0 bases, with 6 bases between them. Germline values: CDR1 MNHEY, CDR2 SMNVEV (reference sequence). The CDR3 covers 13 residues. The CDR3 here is CASSHSSTDTQYF. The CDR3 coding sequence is TGTGCCAGCAGTCATTCTAGCACAGATACGCAGTATTTT.

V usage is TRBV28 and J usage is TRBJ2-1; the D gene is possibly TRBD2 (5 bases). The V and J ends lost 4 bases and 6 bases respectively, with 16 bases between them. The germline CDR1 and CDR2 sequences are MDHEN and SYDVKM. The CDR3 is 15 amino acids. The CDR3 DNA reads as TGTGCCAGCAGTTCTCCTAGTACCCGGGGCAATGAGCAGTTCTTC. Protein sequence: CASSSPSTRGNEQFF.

The CDR3 nucleotides read TGTGCCACCCGTCCCGGGACAGGGGACACTGAAGCTTTCTTT. Its protein is CATRPGTGDTEAFF. V and J are TRBV10-3 and TRBJ1-1; the match to TRBD1 covers 10 bases. CDR1 ENHRY and CDR2 SYGVKD come from the germline V gene. There are 14 residues in the CDR3. V gave up 10 bases and J gave up 3 bases; unmatched junction bases: 8.

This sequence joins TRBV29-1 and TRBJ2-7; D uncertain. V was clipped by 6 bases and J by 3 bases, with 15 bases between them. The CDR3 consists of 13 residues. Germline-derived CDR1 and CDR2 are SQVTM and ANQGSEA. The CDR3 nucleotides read TGCAGCGTCGGATTCGGGTCGAACTACGAGCAGTACTTC. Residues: CSVGFGSNYEQYF.

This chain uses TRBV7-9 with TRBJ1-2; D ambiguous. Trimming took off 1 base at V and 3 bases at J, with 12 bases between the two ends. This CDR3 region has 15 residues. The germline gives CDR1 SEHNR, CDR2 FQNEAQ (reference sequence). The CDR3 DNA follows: TGTGCCAGCAGCTTAGGGGTTTCGCCTTACTATGGCTACACCTTC. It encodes CASSLGVSPYYGYTF.

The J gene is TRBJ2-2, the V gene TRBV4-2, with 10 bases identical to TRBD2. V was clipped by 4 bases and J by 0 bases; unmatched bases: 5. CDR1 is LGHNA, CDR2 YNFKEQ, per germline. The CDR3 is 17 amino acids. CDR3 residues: CASSPLAGTSNTGELFF. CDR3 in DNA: TGTGCCAGCAGCCCACTAGCGGGGACCTCGAACACCGGGGAGCTGTTTTTT.

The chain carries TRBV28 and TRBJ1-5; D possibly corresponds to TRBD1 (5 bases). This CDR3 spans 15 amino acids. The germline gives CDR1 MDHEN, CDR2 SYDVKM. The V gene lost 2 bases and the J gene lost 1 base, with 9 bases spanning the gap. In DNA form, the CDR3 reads TGTGCCAGCAGTTTAAACAGGCGAAGCAATCAGCCCCAGCATTTT. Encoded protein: CASSLNRRSNQPQHF. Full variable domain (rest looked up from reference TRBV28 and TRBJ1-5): DVKVTQSSRYLVKRTGEKVFLECVQDMDHENMFWYRQDPGLGLRLIYFSYDVKMKEKGDIPEGYSVSREKKERFSLILESASTNQTSMYLCASSLNRRSNQPQHFGDGTRLSIL.

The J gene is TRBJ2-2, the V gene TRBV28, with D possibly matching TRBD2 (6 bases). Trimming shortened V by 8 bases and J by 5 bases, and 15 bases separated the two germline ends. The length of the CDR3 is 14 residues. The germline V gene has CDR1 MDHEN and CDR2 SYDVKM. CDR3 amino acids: CASHLAGYTGELFF. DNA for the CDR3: TGTGCCAGCCACCTCGCGGGGTATACCGGGGAGCTGTTTTTT.

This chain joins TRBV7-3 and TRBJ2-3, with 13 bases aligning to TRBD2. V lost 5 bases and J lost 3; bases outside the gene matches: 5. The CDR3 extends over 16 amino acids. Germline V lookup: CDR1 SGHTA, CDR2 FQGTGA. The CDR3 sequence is CASSPGLAGETDTQYF. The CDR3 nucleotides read TGTGCCAGCAGCCCTGGACTAGCGGGAGAAACAGATACGCAGTATTTT.

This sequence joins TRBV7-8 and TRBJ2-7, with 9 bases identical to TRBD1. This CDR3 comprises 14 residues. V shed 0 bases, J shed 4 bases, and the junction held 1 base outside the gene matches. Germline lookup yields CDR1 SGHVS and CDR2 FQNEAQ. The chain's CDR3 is CASSLADRGYEQYF. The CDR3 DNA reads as TGTGCCAGCAGCTTAGCCGACAGGGGGTACGAGCAGTACTTC.

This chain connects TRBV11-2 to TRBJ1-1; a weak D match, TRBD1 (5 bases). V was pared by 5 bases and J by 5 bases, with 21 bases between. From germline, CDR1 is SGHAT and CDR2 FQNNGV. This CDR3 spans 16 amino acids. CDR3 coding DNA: TGTGCCAGCAGCCCCCGTGTTGGCAGGGCGGGTACTGAAGCTTTCTTT. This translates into CASSPRVGRAGTEAFF.

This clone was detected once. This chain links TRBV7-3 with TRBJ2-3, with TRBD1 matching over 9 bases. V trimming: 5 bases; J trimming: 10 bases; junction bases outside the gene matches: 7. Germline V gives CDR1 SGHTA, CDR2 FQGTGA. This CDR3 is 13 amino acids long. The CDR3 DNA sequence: TGTGCCAGCAGCCCCCACAGGGGGCGAGCGCAGTATTTT. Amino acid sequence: CASSPHRGRAQYF.

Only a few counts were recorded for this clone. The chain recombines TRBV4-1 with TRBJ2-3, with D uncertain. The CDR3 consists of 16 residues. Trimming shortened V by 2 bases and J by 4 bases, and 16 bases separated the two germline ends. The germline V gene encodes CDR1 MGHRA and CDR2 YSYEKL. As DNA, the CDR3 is TGCGCCAGCAGCCAACTCAACATGGGGTTTCCAGATACGCAGTATTTT. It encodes CASSQLNMGFPDTQYF.

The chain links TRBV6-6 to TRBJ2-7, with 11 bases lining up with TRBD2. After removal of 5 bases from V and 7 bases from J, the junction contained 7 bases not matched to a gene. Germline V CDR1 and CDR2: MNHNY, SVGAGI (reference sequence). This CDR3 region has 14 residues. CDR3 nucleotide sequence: TGTGCCAGCAGTCCACCGGGACTAGCGGAGGAGCAGTACTTC. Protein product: CASSPPGLAEEQYF.

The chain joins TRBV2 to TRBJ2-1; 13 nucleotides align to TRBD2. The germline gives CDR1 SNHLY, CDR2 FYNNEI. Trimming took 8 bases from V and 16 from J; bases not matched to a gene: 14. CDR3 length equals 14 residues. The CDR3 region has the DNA TGTGCCAGCCAAGGCGGACTAGCGGGAGAGAGGCAATTCTTC. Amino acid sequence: CASQGGLAGERQFF.

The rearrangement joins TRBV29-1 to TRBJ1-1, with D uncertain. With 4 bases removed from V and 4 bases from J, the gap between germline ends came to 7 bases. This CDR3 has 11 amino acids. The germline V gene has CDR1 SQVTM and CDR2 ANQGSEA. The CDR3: CSVGETTEAFF. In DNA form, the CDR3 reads TGCAGCGTTGGGGAAACCACTGAAGCTTTCTTT.

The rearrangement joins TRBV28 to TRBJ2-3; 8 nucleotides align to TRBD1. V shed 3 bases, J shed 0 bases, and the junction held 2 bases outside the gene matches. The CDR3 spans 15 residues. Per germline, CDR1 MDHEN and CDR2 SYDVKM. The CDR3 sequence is CASSFRTGSTDTQYF. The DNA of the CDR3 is TGTGCCAGCAGTTTCCGGACAGGGAGCACAGATACGCAGTATTTT.

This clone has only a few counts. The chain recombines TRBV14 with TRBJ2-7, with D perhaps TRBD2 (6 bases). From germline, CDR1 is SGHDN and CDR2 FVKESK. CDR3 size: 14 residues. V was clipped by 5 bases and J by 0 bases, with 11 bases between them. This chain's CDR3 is CASSMGGYSYEQYF. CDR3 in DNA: TGTGCCAGCAGCATGGGAGGATACTCCTACGAGCAGTACTTC.

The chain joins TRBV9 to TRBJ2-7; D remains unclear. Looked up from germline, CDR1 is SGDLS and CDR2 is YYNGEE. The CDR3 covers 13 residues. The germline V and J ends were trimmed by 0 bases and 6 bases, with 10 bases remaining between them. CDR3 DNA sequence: TGTGCCAGCAGCGTAGATGGACCTAGCGAGCAGTACTTC. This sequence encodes CASSVDGPSEQYF.

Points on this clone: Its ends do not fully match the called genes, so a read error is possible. CDR3 in amino acids: CASSQDTSGGYNEQFF. The CDR3 nucleotides read TGCGCCAGCAGCCAAGATACTAGCGGGGGGTACAATGAACAGTTCTTC. The chain recombines TRBV4-3 with TRBJ2-1; 12 bases fit TRBD2. This CDR3 contains 16 residues. From germline, CDR1 is LGHNA and CDR2 YSLEER.

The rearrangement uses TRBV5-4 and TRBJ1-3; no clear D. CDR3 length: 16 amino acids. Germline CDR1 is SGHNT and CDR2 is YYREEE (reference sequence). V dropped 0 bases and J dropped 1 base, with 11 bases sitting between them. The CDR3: CASSLERGMSGNTIYF. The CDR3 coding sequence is TGTGCCAGCAGCTTGGAGAGAGGGATGTCTGGAAACACCATATATTTT.

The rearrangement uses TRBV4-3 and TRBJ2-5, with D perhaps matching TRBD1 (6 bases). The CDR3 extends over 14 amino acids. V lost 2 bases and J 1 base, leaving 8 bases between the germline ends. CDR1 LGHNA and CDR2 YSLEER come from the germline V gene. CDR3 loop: CASSQTGSQETQYF. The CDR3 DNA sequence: TGCGCCAGCAGCCAAACAGGGTCCCAAGAGACCCAGTACTTC.

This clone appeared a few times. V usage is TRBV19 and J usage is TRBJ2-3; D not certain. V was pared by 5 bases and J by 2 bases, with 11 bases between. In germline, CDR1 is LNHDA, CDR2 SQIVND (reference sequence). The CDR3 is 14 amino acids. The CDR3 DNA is TGTGCCAGTAGTGCAACGACCTACACAGATACGCAGTATTTT. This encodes CASSATTYTDTQYF. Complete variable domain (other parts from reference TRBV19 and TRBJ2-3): DGGITQSPKYLFRKEGQNVTLSCEQNLNHDAMYWYRQDPGQGLRLIYYSQIVNDFQKGDIAEGYSVSREKKESFPLTVTSAQKNPTAFYLCASSATTYTDTQYFGPGTRLTVL.

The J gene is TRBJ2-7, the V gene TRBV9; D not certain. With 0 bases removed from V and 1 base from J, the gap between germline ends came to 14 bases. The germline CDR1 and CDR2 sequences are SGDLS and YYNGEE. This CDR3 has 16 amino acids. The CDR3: CASSVGVGRLSYEQYF. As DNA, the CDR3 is TGTGCCAGCAGCGTAGGGGTAGGCCGACTTTCCTACGAGCAGTACTTC.

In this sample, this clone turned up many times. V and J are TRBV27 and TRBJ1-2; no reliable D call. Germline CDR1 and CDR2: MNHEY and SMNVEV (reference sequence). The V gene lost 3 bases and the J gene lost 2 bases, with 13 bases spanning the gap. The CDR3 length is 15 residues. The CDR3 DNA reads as TGTGCCAGCAGTTTCCAGACCCTAGGCAACTATGGCTACACCTTC. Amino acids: CASSFQTLGNYGYTF.

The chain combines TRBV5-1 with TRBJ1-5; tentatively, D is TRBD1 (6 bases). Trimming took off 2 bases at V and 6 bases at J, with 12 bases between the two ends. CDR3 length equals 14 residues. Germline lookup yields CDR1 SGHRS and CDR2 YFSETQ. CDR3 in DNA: TGCGCCAGCAGCTTAGGGGGAACGGGTCAGCCCCAGCATTTT. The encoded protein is CASSLGGTGQPQHF.

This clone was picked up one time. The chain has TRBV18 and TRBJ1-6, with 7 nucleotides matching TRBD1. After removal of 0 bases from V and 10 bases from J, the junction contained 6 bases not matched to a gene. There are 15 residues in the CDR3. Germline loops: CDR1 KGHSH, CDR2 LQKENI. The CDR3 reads CASSPPGRGLSPLHF. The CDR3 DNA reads TGTGCCAGCTCACCACCGGGGAGGGGGCTCTCACCCCTCCACTTT.

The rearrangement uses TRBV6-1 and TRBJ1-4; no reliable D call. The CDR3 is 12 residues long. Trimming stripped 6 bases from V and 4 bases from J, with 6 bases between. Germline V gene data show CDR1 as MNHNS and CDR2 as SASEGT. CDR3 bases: TGTGCCAGCAGGCACATTAATGAAAAACTGTTTTTT. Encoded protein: CASRHINEKLFF.